The T cell receptor (beta chain) described here comes from a study of blood T cell repertoires in COVID-19. Overall study: Samples of COVID-19 (acute and convalescent) were obtained from the United States, Italy and Spain. Nucleic acid was either cDNA or gDNA, and it came from T cells, B-cell-depleted T cells, or PBMCs.

Original handling: Nucleated cell counts were estimated from reference gene primer amplification. The table came from immunoSEQ multiplex PCR; TCRdb's copy has only in-frame clones and leaves some out. D and trimming were read from the DNA, whereas the V and J calls and clone size are those reported in that table. The sample yields around 260,000 clones, around 87% seen once. V lost 7 bases and J 1 base, leaving 13 bases between the germline ends. Germline assignment: CDR1 LNHDA and CDR2 SQIVND (reference sequence). The CDR3 is 14 residues long. Sequencing used peripheral blood. The clonotype originates from a woman aged 40 to 49 who had recovered from COVID-19. V usage is TRBV19 and J usage is TRBJ1-2; D possibly corresponds to TRBD1 (5 bases). The CDR3 DNA sequence: TGTGCCAGTACGCTGACAGTTTTTAACTATGGCTACACCTTC. Protein product: CASTLTVFNYGYTF.